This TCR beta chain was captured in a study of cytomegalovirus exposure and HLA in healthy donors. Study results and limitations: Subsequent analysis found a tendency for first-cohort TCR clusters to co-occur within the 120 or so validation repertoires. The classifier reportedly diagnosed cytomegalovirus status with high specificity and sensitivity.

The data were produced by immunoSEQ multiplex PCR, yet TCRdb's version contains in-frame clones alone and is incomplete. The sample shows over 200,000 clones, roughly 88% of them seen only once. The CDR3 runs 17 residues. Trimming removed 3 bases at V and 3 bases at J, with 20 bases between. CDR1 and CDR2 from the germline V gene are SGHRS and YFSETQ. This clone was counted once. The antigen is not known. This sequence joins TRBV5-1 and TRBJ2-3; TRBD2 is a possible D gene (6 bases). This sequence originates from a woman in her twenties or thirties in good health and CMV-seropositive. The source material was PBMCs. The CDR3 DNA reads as TGCGCCAGCAGCTCCCCCGGGACTCGGAGACTAACAGATACGCAGTATTTT. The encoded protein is CASSSPGTRRLTDTQYF.